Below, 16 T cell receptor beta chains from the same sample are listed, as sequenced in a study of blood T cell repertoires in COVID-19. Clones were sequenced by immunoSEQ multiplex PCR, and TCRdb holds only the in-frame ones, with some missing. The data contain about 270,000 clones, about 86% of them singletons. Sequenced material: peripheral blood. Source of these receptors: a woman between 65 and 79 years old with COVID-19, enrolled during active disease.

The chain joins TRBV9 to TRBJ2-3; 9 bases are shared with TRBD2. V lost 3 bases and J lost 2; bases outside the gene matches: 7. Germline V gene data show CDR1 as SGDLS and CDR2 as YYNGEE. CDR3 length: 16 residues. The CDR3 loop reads CASSGSRGGHTDTQYF. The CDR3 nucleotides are TGTGCCAGCAGCGGCTCGCGGGGGGGGCACACAGATACGCAGTATTTT. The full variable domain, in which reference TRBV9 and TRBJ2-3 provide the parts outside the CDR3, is DSGVTQTPKHLITATGQRVTLRCSPRSGDLSVYWYQQSLDQGLQFLIQYYNGEERAKGNILERFSAQQFPDLHSELNLSSLELGDSALYFCASSGSRGGHTDTQYFGPGTRLTVL.

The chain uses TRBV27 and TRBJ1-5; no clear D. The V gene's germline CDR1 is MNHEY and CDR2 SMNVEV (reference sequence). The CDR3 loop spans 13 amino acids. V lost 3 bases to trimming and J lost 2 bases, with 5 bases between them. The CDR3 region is CASSFSGNQPQHF. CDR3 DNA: TGTGCCAGCAGTTTTTCGGGCAATCAGCCCCAGCATTTT.

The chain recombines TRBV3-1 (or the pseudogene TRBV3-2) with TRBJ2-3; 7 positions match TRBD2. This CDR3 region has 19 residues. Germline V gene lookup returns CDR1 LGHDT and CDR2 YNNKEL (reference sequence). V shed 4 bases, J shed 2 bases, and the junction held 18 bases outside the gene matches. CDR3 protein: CASSPGRRGNQRNTDTQYF. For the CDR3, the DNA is TGTGCCAGCAGCCCCGGCCGGCGGGGGAACCAGCGAAACACAGATACGCAGTATTTT.

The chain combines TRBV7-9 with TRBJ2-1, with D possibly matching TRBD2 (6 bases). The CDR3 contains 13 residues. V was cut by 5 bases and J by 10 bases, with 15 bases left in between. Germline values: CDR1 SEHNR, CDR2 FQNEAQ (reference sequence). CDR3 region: CASSPRGGTEQFF. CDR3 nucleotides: TGTGCCAGCAGCCCCCGGGGAGGTACGGAGCAGTTCTTC.

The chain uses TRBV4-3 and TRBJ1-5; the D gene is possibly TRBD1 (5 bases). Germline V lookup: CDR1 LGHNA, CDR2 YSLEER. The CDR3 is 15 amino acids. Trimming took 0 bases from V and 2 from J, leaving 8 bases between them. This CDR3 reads CASSQEGGGNQPQHF. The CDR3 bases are TGCGCCAGCAGCCAAGAGGGAGGGGGCAATCAGCCCCAGCATTTT.

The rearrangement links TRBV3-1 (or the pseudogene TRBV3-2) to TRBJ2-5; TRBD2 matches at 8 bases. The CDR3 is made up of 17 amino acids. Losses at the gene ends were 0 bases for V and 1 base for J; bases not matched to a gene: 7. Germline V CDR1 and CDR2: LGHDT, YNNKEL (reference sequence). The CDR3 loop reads CASSQEGAGELQETQYF. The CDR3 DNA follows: TGTGCCAGCAGCCAAGAGGGAGCGGGGGAACTCCAAGAGACCCAGTACTTC.

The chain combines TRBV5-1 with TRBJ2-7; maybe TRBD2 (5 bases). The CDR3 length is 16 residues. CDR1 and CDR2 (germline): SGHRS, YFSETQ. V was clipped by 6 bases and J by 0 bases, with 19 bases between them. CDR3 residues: CASNPWRRVSSYEQYF. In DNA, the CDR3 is TGCGCCAGCAATCCGTGGCGGCGGGTAAGCTCCTACGAGCAGTACTTC.

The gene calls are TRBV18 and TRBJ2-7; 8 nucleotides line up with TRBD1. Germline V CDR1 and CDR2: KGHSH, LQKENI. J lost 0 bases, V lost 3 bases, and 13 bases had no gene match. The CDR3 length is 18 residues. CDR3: CASSPAGTGGSSSYEQYF. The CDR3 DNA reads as TGTGCCAGCTCACCCGCGGGGACAGGCGGGTCGTCCTCCTACGAGCAGTACTTC.

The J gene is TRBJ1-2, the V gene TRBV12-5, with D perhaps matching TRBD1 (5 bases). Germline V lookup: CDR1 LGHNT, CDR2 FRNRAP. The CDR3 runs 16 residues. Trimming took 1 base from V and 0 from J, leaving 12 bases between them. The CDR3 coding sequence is TGTGCTAGTGGTTTGGGCAGGGAGGAGGCTAACTATGGCTACACCTTC. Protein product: CASGLGREEANYGYTF. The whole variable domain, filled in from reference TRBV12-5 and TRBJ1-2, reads DARVTQTPRHKVTEMGQEVTMRCQPILGHNTVFWYRQTMMQGLELLAYFRNRAPLDDSGMPKDRFSAEMPDATLATLKIQPSEPRDSAVYFCASGLGREEANYGYTFGSGTRLTVV.

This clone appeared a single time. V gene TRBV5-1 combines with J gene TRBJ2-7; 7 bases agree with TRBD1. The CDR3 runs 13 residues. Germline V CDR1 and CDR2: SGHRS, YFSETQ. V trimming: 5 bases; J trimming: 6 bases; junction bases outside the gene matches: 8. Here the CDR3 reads CASRRQGEGEQYF. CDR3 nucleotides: TGCGCCAGCAGAAGACAGGGCGAGGGCGAGCAGTACTTC.

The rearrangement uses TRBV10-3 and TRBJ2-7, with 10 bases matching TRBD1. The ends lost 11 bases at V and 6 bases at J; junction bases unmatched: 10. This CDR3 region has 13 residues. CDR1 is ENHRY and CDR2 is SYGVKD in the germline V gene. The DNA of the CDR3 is TGTGCCGCACGGACAGGGGGTCTTTCCGAGCAGTACTTC. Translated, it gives CAARTGGLSEQYF.

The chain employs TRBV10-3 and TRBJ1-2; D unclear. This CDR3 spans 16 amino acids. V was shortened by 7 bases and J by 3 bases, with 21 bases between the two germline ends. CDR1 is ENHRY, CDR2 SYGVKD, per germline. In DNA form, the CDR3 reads TGTGCCATCAATATCTTGGGTGTGGGCCAGGACTATGGCTACACCTTC. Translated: CAINILGVGQDYGYTF.

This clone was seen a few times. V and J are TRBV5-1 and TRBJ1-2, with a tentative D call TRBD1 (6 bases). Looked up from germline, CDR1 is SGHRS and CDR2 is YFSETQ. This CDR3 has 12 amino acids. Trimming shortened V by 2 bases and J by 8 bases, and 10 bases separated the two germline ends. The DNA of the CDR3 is TGCGCCAGCAGCTTCGGGGGGCGCGGCTACACCTTC. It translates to CASSFGGRGYTF.

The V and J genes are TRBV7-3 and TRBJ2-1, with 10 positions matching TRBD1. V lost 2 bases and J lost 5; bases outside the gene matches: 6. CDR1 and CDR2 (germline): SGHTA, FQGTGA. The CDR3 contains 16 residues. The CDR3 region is CASSLARQGADNEQFF. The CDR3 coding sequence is TGTGCCAGCAGCTTAGCCAGACAGGGGGCCGACAATGAGCAGTTCTTC.

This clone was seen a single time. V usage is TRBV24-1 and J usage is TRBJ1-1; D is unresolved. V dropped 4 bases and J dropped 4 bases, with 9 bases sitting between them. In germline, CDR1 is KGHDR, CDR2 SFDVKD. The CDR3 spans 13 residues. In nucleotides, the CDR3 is TGTGCCACCAGTGACATAGATGGCACTGAAGCTTTCTTT. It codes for CATSDIDGTEAFF.

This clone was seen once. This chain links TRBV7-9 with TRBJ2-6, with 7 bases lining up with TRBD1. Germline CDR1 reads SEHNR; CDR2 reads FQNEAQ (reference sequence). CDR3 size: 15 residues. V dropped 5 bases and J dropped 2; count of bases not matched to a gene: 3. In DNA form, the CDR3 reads TGTGCCAGCAGCACAGGGGTTCCTGGGGCCAACGTCCTGACTTTC. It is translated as CASSTGVPGANVLTF.